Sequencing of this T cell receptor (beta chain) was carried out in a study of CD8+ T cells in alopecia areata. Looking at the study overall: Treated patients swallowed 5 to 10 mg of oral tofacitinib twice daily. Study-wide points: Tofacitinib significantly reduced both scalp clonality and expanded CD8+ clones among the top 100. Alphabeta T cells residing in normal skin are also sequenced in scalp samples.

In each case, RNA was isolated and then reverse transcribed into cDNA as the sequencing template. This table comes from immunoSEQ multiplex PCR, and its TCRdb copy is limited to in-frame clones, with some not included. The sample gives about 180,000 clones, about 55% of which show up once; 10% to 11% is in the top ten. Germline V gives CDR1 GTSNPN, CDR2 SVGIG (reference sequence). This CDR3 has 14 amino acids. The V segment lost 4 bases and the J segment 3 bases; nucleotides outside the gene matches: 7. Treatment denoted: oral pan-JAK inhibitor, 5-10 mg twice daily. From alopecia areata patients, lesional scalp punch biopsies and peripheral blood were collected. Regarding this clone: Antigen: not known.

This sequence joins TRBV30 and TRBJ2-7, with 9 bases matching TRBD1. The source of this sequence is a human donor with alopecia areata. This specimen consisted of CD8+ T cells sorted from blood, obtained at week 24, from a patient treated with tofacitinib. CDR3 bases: TGTGCCTGGACCGCCGGGACAGGGCTCTACGAGCAGTACTTC. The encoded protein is CAWTAGTGLYEQYF.